This T cell receptor beta chain came from a study of human T cells and chemical hapten exposure (dated by TCRdb to the early 2020s). Regarding the complete study: Libraries were pooled for sequencing, and variation in per-sample TCR yields was attributed mainly to small differences in library volumes within the pool. This study followed changes in the peripheral blood TCR repertoire in vivo during primary and secondary sensitization of alopecia patients to the hapten diphenylcyclopropenone (DPC). From each blood RNA sample, both TCR alpha and TCR beta chains were sequenced. Beyond this particular receptor, the publication reports: DPC sensitization did not change the number of TCRs with a frequency above 1 in 1000, and there was no evidence of changes in global repertoire structure. Repeated subsampling changed both the strength of the expansion versus patch-test correlation and the threshold at which that correlation became significant.

This clonotype was seen at least ten times. The antigen it binds to is not known. Base-call qualities are not available, and no considerably larger clone is one nucleotide away. The library was generated by 5' RACE. Sequencing instrument: Illumina MiSeq. During library preparation, unique molecular identifiers were attached to individual cDNA molecules so that TCRs could be counted in a quantitative, reproducible way. Turning to the authors' computational methods: Samples had a median of roughly 100,000 TCRs, with a range from about 23,224 to 750,000. The Decombinator software suite was used to annotate V, J and CDR3 in the TCR reads. To make PS versus PT1 abundance plots, every sample was subsampled to the same number of TCRs (28,000). Expanded TCRs were defined as absent before sensitization and observed at least eight times at the 2-week time point. TCRdb redid the processing of the public reads, applying fastp at Q25 and MiXCR, and retained in-frame beta chains. Every CDR3 protein is listed once, alongside the most common genes and DNA of its rows. It is TCRdb's table, rather than the study itself, that gives the V and J calls and clone size. For this sample the table gives more than 60,000 distinct CDR3 sequences, of which 15% were detected only once. The ten biggest clones cover about 6.8% of the sample.

Total RNA was extracted from unfractionated whole blood collected in Tempus Blood RNA tubes. About 5 healthy volunteers served as TCR sequencing controls and were bled at day 0, 2 weeks and 6 weeks. CDR1 and CDR2 are read off the germline V gene as LGHNA and YNFKEQ. Trimming leaves V shorter by 0 bases and J shorter by 5 bases, with the junction holding 9 bases beyond the gene matches. The CDR3 holds 17 amino acids from the cysteine to the phenylalanine. Only CDR3 DNA is held: 51 bases, read in frame from base 1. This sequence was found in a female donor in good health. The chain uses TRBV4-2 and TRBJ2-7; 11 central bases correspond to TRBD2. The sequenced DNA: TGTGCCAGCAGCCAAGATGAGGCTAGCGGGAGGTACGACGAGCAGTACTTC. It translates as CASSQDEASGRYDEQYF.